A selection of T cell receptor beta chains follows, all from one sample in a study of human T cells and chemical hapten exposure. TCRdb re-called the RACE reads with MiXCR, one entry per CDR3 protein. The sample has approximately 89,000 distinct CDR3 sequences, about 6.6% seen once. The specimen was whole blood, collected in connection with sensitization to the hapten diphenylcyclopropenone (DPC). The source of these receptors is a woman in her 30s with alopecia areata. Some clones in this sample may be carry-over from other donors' samples. The CDR3 runs from the conserved cysteine through the conserved F or W. Each record gives: J gene, clone size, D gene, V gene, CDR3 protein, CDR3 DNA. D genes are given only for firm matches. Clone size is not always given. Where it is, it says once, few, many or a class for expanded clones.

j_gene: TRBJ1-5
abundance: many
d_gene: -
v_gene: TRBV27
CDR3aa: CASSLVGSNQPQHF
CDR3nt: TGTGCCAGCAGTTTAGTGGGTAGCAATCAGCCCCAGCATTTT

j_gene: TRBJ1-5
abundance: many
d_gene: -
v_gene: TRBV20-1
CDR3aa: CSARDGSSNQPQHF
CDR3nt: TGCAGTGCTAGAGACGGTTCAAGCAATCAGCCCCAGCATTTT

j_gene: TRBJ2-5
abundance: many
d_gene: TRBD2
v_gene: TRBV3-1
CDR3aa: CASRRLAGFQETQYF
CDR3nt: TGTGCCAGCAGAAGACTAGCGGGGTTTCAAGAGACCCAGTACTTC

j_gene: TRBJ2-1
abundance: many
d_gene: -
v_gene: TRBV19
CDR3aa: CASSIIGGEQFF
CDR3nt: TGTGCCAGTAGTATCATCGGTGGTGAGCAGTTCTTC

j_gene: TRBJ1-5
abundance: few
d_gene: -
v_gene: TRBV5-1
CDR3aa: CASRSTADSNQPQHF
CDR3nt: TGCGCCAGCAGGTCGACGGCGGATAGCAATCAGCCCCAGCATTTT

j_gene: TRBJ1-1
abundance: many
d_gene: -
v_gene: TRBV20-1
CDR3aa: CSARDRIVNTEAFF
CDR3nt: TGCAGTGCTAGAGATCGGATTGTGAACACTGAAGCTTTCTTT

j_gene: TRBJ1-6
abundance: -
d_gene: TRBD1
v_gene: TRBV12-3/TRBV12-4
CDR3aa: CASSSSGTGLSPLHF
CDR3nt: TGTGCCAGCAGTTCCTCCGGGACAGGTCTTTCACCCCTCCACTTT

j_gene: TRBJ2-7
abundance: many
d_gene: TRBD1
v_gene: TRBV27
CDR3aa: CASKRQGALHEQYF
CDR3nt: TGTGCCAGCAAGCGGCAGGGGGCACTCCACGAGCAGTACTTC

j_gene: TRBJ1-1
abundance: few
d_gene: -
v_gene: TRBV6-5
CDR3aa: CASSYLLGSEAEAFF
CDR3nt: TGTGCCAGCAGTTACCTCCTGGGGTCGGAGGCTGAAGCTTTCTTT

j_gene: TRBJ2-6
abundance: many
d_gene: -
v_gene: TRBV7-3
CDR3aa: CASSPPPGSGANVLTF
CDR3nt: TGTGCCAGCAGCCCCCCCCCCGGCTCTGGGGCCAACGTCCTGACTTTC

j_gene: TRBJ2-5
abundance: many
d_gene: -
v_gene: TRBV7-6
CDR3aa: CASSPTEETQYF
CDR3nt: TGTGCCAGCAGCCCGACAGAAGAGACCCAGTACTTC